The clone carrying this T cell receptor (beta chain) was picked up a small number of times. The source of the sample is a study of beta chain features in type 1 diabetes. Expressed TCRB transcripts were sequenced after all isolated RNA was converted to cDNA. TCRdb's table, derived via immunoSEQ multiplex PCR, lists solely in-frame clones and lacks some. The sample has under 400,000 clones, roughly 13% seen once; the top ten hold around 0.015%. Germline V lookup: CDR1 SGHAT, CDR2 FQNNGV. Trimming removed 7 bases from V and 0 bases from J, with 14 bases in between. The CDR3 runs to 15 residues. The sequencing input was naive CD4+ T cells from blood. The gene calls are TRBV11-2 and TRBJ2-3; D uncertain. The receptor was isolated from a man between 18 and 29 years old in good health. CDR3 DNA: TGTGCCAGCAACGAGATTCGGTCCAGCACAGATACGCAGTATTTT. Translation gives CASNEIRSSTDTQYF.